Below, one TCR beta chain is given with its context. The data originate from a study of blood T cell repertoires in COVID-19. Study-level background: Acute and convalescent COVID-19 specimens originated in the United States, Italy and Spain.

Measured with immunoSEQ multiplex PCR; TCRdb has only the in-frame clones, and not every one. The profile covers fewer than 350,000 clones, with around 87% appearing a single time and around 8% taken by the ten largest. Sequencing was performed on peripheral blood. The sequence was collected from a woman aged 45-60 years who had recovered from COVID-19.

This chain's CDR3 is CASSWAQSGEETQYF. The CDR3 DNA is TGTGCCAGCAGCTGGGCCCAAAGCGGAGAGGAGACCCAGTACTTC. This chain links TRBV7-2 with TRBJ2-5; tentative D call: TRBD2 (5 bases). The CDR3 length is 15 residues. V shed 4 bases and J shed 5 bases, with 17 bases lying between them. Germline V gene sequence: CDR1 SGHTA, CDR2 FQGNSA.